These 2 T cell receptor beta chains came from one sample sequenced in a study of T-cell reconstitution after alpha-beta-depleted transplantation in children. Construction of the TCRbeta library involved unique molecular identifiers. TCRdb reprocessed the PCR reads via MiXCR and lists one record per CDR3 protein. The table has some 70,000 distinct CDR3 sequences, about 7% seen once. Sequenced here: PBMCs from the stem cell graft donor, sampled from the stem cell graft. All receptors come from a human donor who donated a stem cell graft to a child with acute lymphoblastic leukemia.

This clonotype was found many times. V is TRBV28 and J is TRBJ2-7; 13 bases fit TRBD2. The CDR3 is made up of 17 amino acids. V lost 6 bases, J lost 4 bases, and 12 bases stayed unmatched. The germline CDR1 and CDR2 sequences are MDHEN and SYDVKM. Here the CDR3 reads CASSNDLTSGRFYEQYF. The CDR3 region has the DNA TGTGCCAGCAGCAATGACTTGACTAGCGGGAGGTTTTACGAGCAGTACTTC.

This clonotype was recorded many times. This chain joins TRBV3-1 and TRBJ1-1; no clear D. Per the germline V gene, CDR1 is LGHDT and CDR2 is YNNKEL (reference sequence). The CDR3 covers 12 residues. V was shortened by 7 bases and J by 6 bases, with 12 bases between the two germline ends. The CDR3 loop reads CASNLLGSEAFF. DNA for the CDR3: TGTGCCAGCAACTTATTAGGGTCTGAAGCTTTCTTT. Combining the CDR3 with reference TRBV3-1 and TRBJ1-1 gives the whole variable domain DTAVSQTPKYLVTQMGNDKSIKCEQNLGHDTMYWYKQDSKKFLKIMFSYNNKELIINETVPNRFSPKSPDKAHLNLHINSLELGDSAVYFCASNLLGSEAFFGQGTRLTVV.